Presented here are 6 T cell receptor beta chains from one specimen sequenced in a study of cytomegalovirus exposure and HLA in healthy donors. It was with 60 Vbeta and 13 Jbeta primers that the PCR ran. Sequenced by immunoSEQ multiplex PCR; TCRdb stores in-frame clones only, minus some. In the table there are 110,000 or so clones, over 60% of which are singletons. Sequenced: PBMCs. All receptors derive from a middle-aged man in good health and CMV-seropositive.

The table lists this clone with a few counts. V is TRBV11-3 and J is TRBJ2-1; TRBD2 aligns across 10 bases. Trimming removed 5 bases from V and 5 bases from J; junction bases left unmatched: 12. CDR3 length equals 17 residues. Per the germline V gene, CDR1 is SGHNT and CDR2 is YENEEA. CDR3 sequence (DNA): TGTGCCAGCAGCCACATGAGGTGGCTAGCGGGGGACAATGAGCAGTTCTTC. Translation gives CASSHMRWLAGDNEQFF.

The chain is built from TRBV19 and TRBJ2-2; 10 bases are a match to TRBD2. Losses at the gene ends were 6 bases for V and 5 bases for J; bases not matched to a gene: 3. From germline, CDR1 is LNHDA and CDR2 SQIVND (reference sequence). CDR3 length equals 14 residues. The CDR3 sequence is CASSPGLATGELFF. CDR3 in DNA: TGTGCCAGTAGCCCGGGACTAGCGACCGGGGAGCTGTTTTTT.

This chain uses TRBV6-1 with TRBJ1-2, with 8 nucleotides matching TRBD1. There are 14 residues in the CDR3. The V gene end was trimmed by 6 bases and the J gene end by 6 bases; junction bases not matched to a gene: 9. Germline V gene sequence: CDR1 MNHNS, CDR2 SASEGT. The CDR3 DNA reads TGTGCCAGCAGACACACAGGGGGGGGAGATGGCTACACCTTC. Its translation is CASRHTGGGDGYTF.

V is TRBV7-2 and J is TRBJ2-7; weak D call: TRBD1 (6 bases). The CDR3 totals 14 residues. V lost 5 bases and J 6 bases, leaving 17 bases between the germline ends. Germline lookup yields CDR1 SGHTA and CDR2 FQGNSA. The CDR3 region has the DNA TGTGCCAGCAGCGCCCTCACAGGGAGATCCGAGCAGTACTTC. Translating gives CASSALTGRSEQYF.

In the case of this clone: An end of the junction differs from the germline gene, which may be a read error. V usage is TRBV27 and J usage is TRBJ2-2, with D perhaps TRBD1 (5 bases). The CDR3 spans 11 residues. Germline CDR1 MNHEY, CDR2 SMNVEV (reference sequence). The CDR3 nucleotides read TGCCCGAAGGGGTACACCGGGGAGCTGTTTTTT. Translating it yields CPKGYTGELFF.

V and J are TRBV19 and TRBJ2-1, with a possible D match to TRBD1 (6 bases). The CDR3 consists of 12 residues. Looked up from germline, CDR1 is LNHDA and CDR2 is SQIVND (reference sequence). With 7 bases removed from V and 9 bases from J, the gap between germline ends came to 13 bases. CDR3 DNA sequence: TGTGCCAGTAACTTACAGGGTAGTGAGCAGTTCTTC. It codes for CASNLQGSEQFF. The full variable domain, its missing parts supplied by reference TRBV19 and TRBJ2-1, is DGGITQSPKYLFRKEGQNVTLSCEQNLNHDAMYWYRQDPGQGLRLIYYSQIVNDFQKGDIAEGYSVSREKKESFPLTVTSAQKNPTAFYLCASNLQGSEQFFGPGTRLTVL.